The rows below give T cell receptor beta chains drawn from one sample of a study of T-cell reconstitution after alpha-beta-depleted transplantation in children. TCRdb reanalysed the PCR reads using MiXCR and keeps one entry per CDR3 protein. The data show roughly 200,000 distinct CDR3 sequences, with roughly 15% seen just once and less than 15% held by the top ten. Sample: PBMCs from the stem cell graft donor, taken from the stem cell graft. These receptors were obtained from a human donor who donated a stem cell graft to a child with acute lymphoblastic leukemia. Both conserved end residues are part of each CDR3. D genes are given only for firm matches. Clone sizes are given selectively: once, few, many, or a class where the clone is expanded.

few	TRBV11-2	TRBD1	TRBJ1-2	CASSLIQGDRLTF	TGTGCCAGCAGCTTGATTCAGGGGGACAGGCTCACCTTC
many	TRBV7-9	TRBD2	TRBJ2-7	CASSRSAGAEQYF	TGTGCCAGCAGCCGTTCAGCGGGAGCCGAGCAGTACTTC
many	TRBV20-1	.	TRBJ2-5	CSAPEGWATQETQYF	TGCAGTGCTCCGGAGGGGTGGGCAACTCAAGAGACCCAGTACTTC
.	TRBV7-8	TRBD2	TRBJ2-1	CASSLAPSGRRVNEQFF	TGTGCCAGCAGCTTAGCCCCTAGCGGGAGAAGGGTAAATGAGCAGTTCTTC
.	TRBV2	TRBD1	TRBJ2-5	CASRRDRETQYF	TGTGCCAGCAGGAGGGACAGAGAGACCCAGTACTTC
many	TRBV20-1	TRBD1	TRBJ1-6	CSATRGQDGSPLHF	TGCAGTGCTACTAGGGGGCAGGATGGCTCACCCCTCCACTTT
.	TRBV5-1	.	TRBJ1-1	CANLMGGDTEAFF	TGCGCCAACCTCATGGGAGGGGACACTGAAGCTTTCTTT
many	TRBV20-1	.	TRBJ2-7	CSAVQPFDSYEQYF	TGCAGTGCTGTACAGCCCTTTGACTCCTACGAGCAGTACTTC
many	TRBV19	.	TRBJ1-1	CASSISQIMNTEAFF	TGTGCCAGTAGTATAAGCCAGATAATGAACACTGAAGCTTTCTTT
few	TRBV7-9	TRBD2	TRBJ2-7	CASSLRGTSGRSDEQYF	TGTGCCAGCAGCCTCCGAGGGACTAGCGGGAGGAGTGACGAGCAGTACTTC
many	TRBV6-1	TRBD2	TRBJ2-2	CASRWREDHTGELFF	TGTGCCAGCAGGTGGCGGGAGGACCACACCGGGGAGCTGTTTTTT
many	TRBV28	TRBD2	TRBJ2-3	CATTIHTGLAGIDTQYF	TGTGCCACCACTATACACACGGGACTAGCGGGAATAGATACGCAGTATTTT
.	TRBV29-1	TRBD2	TRBJ2-2	CSVKIPVLAGGPFANTGELFF	TGCAGCGTTAAAATTCCGGTGCTAGCGGGAGGGCCGTTCGCGAACACCGGGGAGCTGTTTTTT
.	TRBV7-6	.	TRBJ1-2	CASSRDGNYGYTF	TGTGCCAGCAGCAGGGACGGCAACTATGGCTACACCTTC
many	TRBV27	.	TRBJ2-7	CASSQAHSYEQYF	TGTGCCAGCAGTCAAGCCCATTCCTACGAGCAGTACTTC
many	TRBV5-1	.	TRBJ1-6	CASSLENSPLHF	TGCGCCAGCAGCTTGGAAAATTCACCCCTCCACTTT
few	TRBV6-1	TRBD1	TRBJ1-1	CASSQARDRGPEAFF	TGTGCCAGCAGTCAGGCCAGGGACAGGGGGCCTGAAGCTTTCTTT
many	TRBV12-3/TRBV12-4	TRBD1	TRBJ2-3	CASSTSGGVGTQYF	TGTGCCAGCAGTACATCAGGGGGCGTGGGGACGCAGTATTTT
.	TRBV6-6	.	TRBJ1-5	CASSYIGNQPQHF	TGTGCCAGCAGTTACATAGGGAATCAGCCCCAGCATTTT
.	TRBV11-2	TRBD2	TRBJ2-5	CASSSPLTSGRSETQYF	TGTGCCAGCAGCTCTCCCCTGACTAGCGGGAGGAGTGAGACCCAGTACTTC
many	TRBV12-3/TRBV12-4	.	TRBJ2-3	CASSKLSTDTQYF	TGTGCCAGCAGTAAACTTAGCACAGATACGCAGTATTTT
few	TRBV12-3/TRBV12-4	TRBD1	TRBJ2-1	CASTDRRDSYNEQFF	TGTGCCAGCACCGACCGTCGGGACAGCTACAATGAGCAGTTCTTC
many	TRBV4-1	TRBD2	TRBJ2-3	CASSQRLAGEVPDTQYF	TGCGCCAGCAGCCAACGACTAGCGGGAGAGGTCCCAGATACGCAGTATTTT
many	TRBV19	.	TRBJ2-2	CASSITRMNTGELFF	TGTGCCAGTAGTATAACCAGGATGAACACCGGGGAGCTGTTTTTT
.	TRBV11-2	.	TRBJ2-1	CASSFSAGRGGEQFF	TGTGCCAGCAGCTTTTCGGCTGGTCGAGGGGGTGAGCAGTTCTTC
many	TRBV29-1	.	TRBJ2-7	CSVDGGTNVEQYF	TGCAGCGTTGATGGAGGTACTAATGTGGAGCAGTACTTC
few	TRBV20-1	.	TRBJ2-7	CSASPREQYF	TGCAGTGCTAGCCCCCGCGAGCAGTACTTC
many	TRBV10-3	.	TRBJ1-5	CAISPHTGDPQHF	TGTGCCATCAGCCCACATACGGGGGACCCCCAGCATTTT
many	TRBV11-3	.	TRBJ2-7	CASSLDRTLYEQYF	TGTGCCAGCAGCTTAGACAGGACCCTCTACGAGCAGTACTTC
many	TRBV29-1	TRBD1	TRBJ1-2	CSTHSGTGGEGYTF	TGCAGCACCCACTCCGGGACAGGGGGCGAGGGCTACACCTTC
many	TRBV7-8	TRBD1	TRBJ1-2	CASSTYRGLNYGYTF	TGTGCCAGCAGCACTTACAGGGGGCTTAACTATGGCTACACCTTC
.	TRBV6-2/TRBV6-3	TRBD1	TRBJ2-1	CASSLTGDRDEQFF	TGTGCCAGCAGTCTCACAGGGGACAGAGATGAGCAGTTCTTC
many	TRBV10-3	.	TRBJ1-1	CAIRTNAGPLMNTEAFF	TGTGCCATCAGAACCAACGCAGGCCCACTAATGAACACTGAAGCTTTCTTT
many	TRBV29-1	TRBD1	TRBJ1-4	CSVAVSGGSEKLFF	TGCAGCGTTGCTGTCTCAGGGGGAAGTGAAAAACTGTTTTTT
many	TRBV5-4	.	TRBJ2-2	CASSLADARGTGELFF	TGTGCCAGCAGCTTGGCCGACGCGCGGGGCACCGGGGAGCTGTTTTTT
many	TRBV12-3/TRBV12-4	TRBD1	TRBJ1-1	CASSSSGTGGTEAFF	TGTGCCAGCAGTTCCTCTGGGACAGGGGGTACTGAAGCTTTCTTT
many	TRBV5-1	.	TRBJ2-2	CASARAPAGELFF	TGCGCCAGCGCCCGGGCCCCCGCGGGGGAGCTGTTTTTT
.	TRBV4-2	.	TRBJ1-2	CASSSPDRSVSSYTF	TGTGCCAGCAGTTCACCTGACAGGTCCGTTTCGAGCTACACCTTC
medium-sized	TRBV11-3	TRBD2	TRBJ2-1	CASSLVFGGRLNEQFF	TGTGCCAGCAGCTTAGTTTTCGGCGGGAGGCTTAATGAGCAGTTCTTC
.	TRBV7-6	TRBD2	TRBJ2-1	CASSPRGGRNEQFF	TGTGCCAGCAGCCCTCGGGGCGGGAGGAATGAGCAGTTCTTC
many	TRBV12-3/TRBV12-4	.	TRBJ2-7	CASSLKGAGYF	TGTGCCAGCAGTTTAAAGGGTGCTGGGTACTTC
.	TRBV28	.	TRBJ1-1	CASWKPLSNTEAFF	TGTGCCAGTTGGAAACCTCTTTCGAACACTGAAGCTTTCTTT
many	TRBV7-7	TRBD2	TRBJ2-2	CASSPRTSGNTGELFF	TGTGCCAGCAGCCCCCGGACTAGCGGGAACACCGGGGAGCTGTTTTTT
.	TRBV20-1	TRBD2	TRBJ2-2	CSARSSLAGGPDTGELFF	TGCAGTGCTAGATCCTCCCTAGCGGGAGGGCCGGACACCGGGGAGCTGTTTTTT